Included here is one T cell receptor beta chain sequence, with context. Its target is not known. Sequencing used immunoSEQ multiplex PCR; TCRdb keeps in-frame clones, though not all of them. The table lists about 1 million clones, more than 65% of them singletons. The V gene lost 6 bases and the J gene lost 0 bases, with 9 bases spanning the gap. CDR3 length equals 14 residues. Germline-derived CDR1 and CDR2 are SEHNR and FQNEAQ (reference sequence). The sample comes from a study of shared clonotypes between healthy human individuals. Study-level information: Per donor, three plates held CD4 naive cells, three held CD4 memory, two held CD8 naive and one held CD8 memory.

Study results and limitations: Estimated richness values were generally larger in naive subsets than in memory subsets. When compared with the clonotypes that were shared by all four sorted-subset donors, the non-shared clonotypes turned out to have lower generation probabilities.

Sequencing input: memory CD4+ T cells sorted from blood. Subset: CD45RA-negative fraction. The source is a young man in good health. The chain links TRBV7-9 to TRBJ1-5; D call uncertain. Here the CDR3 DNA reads TGTGCCAGCAGTGTCGATCTTAGCAATCAGCCCCAGCATTTT. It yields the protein CASSVDLSNQPQHF.